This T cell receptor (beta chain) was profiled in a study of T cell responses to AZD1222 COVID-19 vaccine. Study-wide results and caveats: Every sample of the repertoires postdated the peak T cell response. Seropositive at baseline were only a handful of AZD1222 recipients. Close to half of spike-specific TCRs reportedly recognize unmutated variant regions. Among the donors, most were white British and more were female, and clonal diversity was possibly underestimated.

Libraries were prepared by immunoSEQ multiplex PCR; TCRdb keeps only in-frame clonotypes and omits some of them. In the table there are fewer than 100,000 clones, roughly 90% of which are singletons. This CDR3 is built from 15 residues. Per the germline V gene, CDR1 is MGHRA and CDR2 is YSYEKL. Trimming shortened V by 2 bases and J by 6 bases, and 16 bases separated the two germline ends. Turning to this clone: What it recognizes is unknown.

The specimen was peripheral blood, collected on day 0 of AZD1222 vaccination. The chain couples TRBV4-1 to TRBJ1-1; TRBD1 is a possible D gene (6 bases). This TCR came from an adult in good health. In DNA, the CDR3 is TGCGCCAGCAGCCAATGGGTCATGGGGGCGGCTGAAGCTTTCTTT. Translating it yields CASSQWVMGAAEAFF.